One sample yielded the 4 T cell receptor beta chains listed below, sequenced in a study of T cell repertoires in cytomegalovirus infection (dated by TCRdb to the late 2010s). Sequencing relied on an Illumina HiSeq 1500. TCRdb ran its own pipeline on the public reads, namely fastp trimming at Q25 and MiXCR clone calling, and kept in-frame beta chains. CDR3 protein duplicates are merged, each entry listing the most common genes and DNA. Within this sample are approximately 200,000 distinct CDR3 sequences, with 28% of them counted one time only. Roughly 31% of the sample is in the top ten clones. The sequencing sample was made of PBMCs. The receptors come from a human donor in good health (CMV status not recorded). Some clones in this sample may be carry-over from other donors' samples.

The rearrangement joins TRBV19 to TRBJ1-5; TRBD1 aligns across 7 bases. Per the germline V gene, CDR1 is LNHDA and CDR2 is SQIVND (reference sequence). J was trimmed by 6 bases and V by 9 bases; bases with no gene match: 11. CDR3 size: 14 residues. For the CDR3, the DNA is TGTGCCAGCCGCGACGACAGGGAAGGTCAGCCCCAGCATTTT. Its protein product is CASRDDREGQPQHF.

This clonotype was counted many times. At one of its ends the junction is not consistent with the germline gene, which may arise from a read error. The rearrangement links TRBV7-7 to TRBJ2-5, with 7 bases that match TRBD1. CDR1 SSHAT and CDR2 FNYEAQ come from the germline V gene (reference sequence). The CDR3 covers 15 residues. CDR3 bases: TGTGCTAGCAGCCCAAACCGGGACAGTCAAGAGACCCAGTACTTC. Residues: CASSPNRDSQETQYF.

There are many counts of this clonotype. The chain recombines TRBV7-2 with TRBJ2-3; perhaps TRBD1 as D (6 bases). Germline CDR1 is SGHTA and CDR2 is FQGNSA. The CDR3 is 17 amino acids. V gave up 1 base and J gave up 0 bases, with 14 bases separating them. This CDR3 reads CASSLGARGSSTDTQYF. Written as DNA, the CDR3 is TGTGCCAGCAGCTTAGGGGCAAGGGGGAGTAGCACAGATACGCAGTATTTT. Based on the CDR3 plus reference TRBV7-2 and TRBJ2-3, the full variable domain is GAGVSQSPSNKVTEKGKDVELRCDPISGHTALYWYRQSLGQGLEFLIYFQGNSAPDKSGLPSDRFSAERTGGSVSTLTIQRTQQEDSAVYLCASSLGARGSSTDTQYFGPGTRLTVL.

This clonotype was detected a few times. The chain joins TRBV5-1 to TRBJ2-5; D ambiguous. The CDR3 loop spans 15 amino acids. Trimming pared 0 bases from V and 4 bases from J, leaving 13 bases between. Germline CDR1 is SGHRS and CDR2 is YFSETQ. The CDR3 nucleotides are TGCGCCAGCAGCTTGGCCGGCCTCCTGGGAGAGACCCAGTACTTC. Protein: CASSLAGLLGETQYF.